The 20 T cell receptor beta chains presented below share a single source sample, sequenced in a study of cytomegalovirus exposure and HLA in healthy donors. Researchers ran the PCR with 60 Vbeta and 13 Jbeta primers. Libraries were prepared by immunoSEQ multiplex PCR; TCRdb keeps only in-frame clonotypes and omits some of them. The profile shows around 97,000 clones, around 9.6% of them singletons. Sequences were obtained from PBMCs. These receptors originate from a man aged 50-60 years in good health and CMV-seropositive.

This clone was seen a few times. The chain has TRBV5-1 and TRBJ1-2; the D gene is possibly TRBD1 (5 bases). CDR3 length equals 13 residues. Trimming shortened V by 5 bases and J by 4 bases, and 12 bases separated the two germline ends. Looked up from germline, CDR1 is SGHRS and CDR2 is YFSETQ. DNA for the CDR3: TGCGCCAGCAGGCCGGGGGAATCCTATGGCTACACCTTC. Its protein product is CASRPGESYGYTF.

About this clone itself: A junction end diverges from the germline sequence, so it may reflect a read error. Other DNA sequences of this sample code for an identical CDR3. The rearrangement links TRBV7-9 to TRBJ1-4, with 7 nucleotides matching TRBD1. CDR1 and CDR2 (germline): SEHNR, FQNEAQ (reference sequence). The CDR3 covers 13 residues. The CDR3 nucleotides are TGTGCCAGCGCCCGACAGGGTAATGAAAAGCTGTTTTTT. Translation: CASARQGNEKLFF.

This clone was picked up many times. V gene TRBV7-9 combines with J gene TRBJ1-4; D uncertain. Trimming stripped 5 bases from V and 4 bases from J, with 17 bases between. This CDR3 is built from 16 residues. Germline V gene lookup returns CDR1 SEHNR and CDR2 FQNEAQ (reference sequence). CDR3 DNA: TGTGCCAGCAGCCCCCTCCGTATGAACAGTAATGAAAAACTGTTTTTT. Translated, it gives CASSPLRMNSNEKLFF.

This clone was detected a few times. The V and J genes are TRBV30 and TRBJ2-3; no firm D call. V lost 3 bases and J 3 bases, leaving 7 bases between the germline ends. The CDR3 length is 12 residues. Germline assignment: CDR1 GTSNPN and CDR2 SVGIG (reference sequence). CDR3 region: CAWSTGTDTQYF. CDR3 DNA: TGTGCCTGGAGCACGGGTACAGATACGCAGTATTTT.

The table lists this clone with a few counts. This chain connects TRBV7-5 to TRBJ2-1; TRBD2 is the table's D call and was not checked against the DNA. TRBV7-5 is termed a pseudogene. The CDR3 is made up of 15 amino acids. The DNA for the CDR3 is TGTGCCAGAAGCACCCTAGCGGGAGCGTTGGATGAGCAGTTCTTC. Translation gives CARSTLAGALDEQFF.

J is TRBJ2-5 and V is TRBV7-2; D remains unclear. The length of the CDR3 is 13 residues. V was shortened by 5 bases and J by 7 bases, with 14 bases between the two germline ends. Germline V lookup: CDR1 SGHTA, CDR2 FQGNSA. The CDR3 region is CASSPRWRGTQYF. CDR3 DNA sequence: TGTGCCAGCAGCCCACGATGGAGAGGGACCCAGTACTTC.

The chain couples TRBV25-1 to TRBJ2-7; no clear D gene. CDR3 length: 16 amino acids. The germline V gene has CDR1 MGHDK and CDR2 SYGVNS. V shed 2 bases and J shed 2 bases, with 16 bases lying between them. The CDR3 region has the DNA TGTGCCAGCAGTGAACTCGAGACACGATTTACCTACGAGCAGTACTTC. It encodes CASSELETRFTYEQYF.

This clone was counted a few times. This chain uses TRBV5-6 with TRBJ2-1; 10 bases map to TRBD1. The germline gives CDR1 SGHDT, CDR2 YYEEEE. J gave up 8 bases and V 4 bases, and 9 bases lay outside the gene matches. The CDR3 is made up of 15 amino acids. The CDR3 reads CASSKGTGATHEQFF. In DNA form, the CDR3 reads TGTGCCAGCAGCAAAGGGACAGGGGCGACGCATGAGCAGTTCTTC.

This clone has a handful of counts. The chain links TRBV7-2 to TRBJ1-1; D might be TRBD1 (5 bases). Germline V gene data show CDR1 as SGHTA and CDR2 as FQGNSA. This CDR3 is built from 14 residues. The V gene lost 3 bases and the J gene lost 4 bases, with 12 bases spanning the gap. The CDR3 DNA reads TGTGCCAGCAGCTTGGGGAGGGGCGGCACTGAAGCTTTCTTT. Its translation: CASSLGRGGTEAFF.

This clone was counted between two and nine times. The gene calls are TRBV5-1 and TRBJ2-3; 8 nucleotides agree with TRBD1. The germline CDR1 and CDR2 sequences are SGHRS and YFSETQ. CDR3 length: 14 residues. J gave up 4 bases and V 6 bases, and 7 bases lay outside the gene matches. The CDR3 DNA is TGCGCCAGCACCAGGGGGCAGGGCCCAGATACGCAGTATTTT. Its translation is CASTRGQGPDTQYF.

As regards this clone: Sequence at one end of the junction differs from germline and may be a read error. CDR3 DNA sequence: TGTGCCAGTAGTTCCGGACTAGAGGCGCACTTC. Protein: CASSSGLEAHF. This chain links TRBV19 with TRBJ2-7, with 7 bases that match TRBD2. CDR1 is LNHDA and CDR2 is SQIVND in the germline V gene (reference sequence). This CDR3 is built from 11 residues. Looking up the rest from reference TRBV19 and TRBJ2-7 gives the full variable domain: DGGITQSPKYLFRKEGQNVTLSCEQNLNHDAMYWYRQDPGQGLRLIYYSQIVNDFQKGDIAEGYSVSREKKESFPLTVTSAQKNPTAFYLCASSSGLEAHFGPGTRLTVT.

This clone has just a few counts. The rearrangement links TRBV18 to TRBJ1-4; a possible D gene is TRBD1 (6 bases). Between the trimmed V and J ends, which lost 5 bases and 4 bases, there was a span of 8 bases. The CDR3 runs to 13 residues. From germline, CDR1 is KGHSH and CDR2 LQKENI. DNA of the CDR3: TGTGCCAGCTCAGACAGGAGTAATGAAAAACTGTTTTTT. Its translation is CASSDRSNEKLFF.

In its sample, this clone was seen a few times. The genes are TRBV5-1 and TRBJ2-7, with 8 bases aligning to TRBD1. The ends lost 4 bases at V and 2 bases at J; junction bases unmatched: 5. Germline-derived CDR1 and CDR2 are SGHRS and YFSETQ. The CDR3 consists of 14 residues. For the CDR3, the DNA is TGCGCCAGCAGCCTAGGACAGGGCGCCTACGAGCAGTACTTC. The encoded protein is CASSLGQGAYEQYF. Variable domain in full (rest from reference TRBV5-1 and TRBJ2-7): KAGVTQTPRYLIKTRGQQVTLSCSPISGHRSVSWYQQTPGQGLQFLFEYFSETQRNKGNFPGRFSGRQFSNSRSEMNVSTLELGDSALYLCASSLGQGAYEQYFGPGTRLTVT.

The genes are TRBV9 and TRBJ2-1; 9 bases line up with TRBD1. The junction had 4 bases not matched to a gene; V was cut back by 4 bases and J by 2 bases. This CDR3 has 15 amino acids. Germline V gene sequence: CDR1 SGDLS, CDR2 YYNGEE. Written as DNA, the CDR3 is TGTGCCAGCAGCAAAGACAGGGGGACCTACAATGAGCAGTTCTTC. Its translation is CASSKDRGTYNEQFF.

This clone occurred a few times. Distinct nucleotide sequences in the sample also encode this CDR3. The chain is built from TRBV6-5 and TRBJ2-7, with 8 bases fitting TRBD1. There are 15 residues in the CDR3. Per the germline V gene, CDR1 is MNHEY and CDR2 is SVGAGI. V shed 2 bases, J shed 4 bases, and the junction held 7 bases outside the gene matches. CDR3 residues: CASSYSDRGTYEQYF. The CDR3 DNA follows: TGTGCCAGCAGTTACAGTGACAGGGGAACGTACGAGCAGTACTTC.

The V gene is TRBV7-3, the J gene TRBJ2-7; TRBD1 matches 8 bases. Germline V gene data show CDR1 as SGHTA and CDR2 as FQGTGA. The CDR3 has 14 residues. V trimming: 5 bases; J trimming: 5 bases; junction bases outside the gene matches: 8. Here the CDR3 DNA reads TGTGCCAGCAGCCCTGGACAGGGTAACGACGAGCAGTACTTC. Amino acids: CASSPGQGNDEQYF.

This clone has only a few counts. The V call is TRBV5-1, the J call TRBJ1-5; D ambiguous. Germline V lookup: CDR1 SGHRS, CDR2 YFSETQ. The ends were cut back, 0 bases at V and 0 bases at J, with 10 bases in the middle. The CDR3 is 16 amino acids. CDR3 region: CASSLGRGYSNQPQHF. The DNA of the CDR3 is TGCGCCAGCAGCTTGGGTCGAGGGTATAGCAATCAGCCCCAGCATTTT.

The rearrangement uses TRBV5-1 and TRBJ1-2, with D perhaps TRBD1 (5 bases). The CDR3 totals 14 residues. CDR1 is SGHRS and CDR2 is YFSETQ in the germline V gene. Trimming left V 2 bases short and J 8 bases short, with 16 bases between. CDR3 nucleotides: TGCGCCAGCAGCTTCGCCGGGACTCTGGGGGGCTACACCTTC. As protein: CASSFAGTLGGYTF.

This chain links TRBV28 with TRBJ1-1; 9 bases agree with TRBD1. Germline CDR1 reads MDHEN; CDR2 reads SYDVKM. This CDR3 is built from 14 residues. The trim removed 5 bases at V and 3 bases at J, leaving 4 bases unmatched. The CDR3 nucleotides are TGTGCCAGCAGTCCTGGACAGGGGCACACTGAAGCTTTCTTT. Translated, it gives CASSPGQGHTEAFF.

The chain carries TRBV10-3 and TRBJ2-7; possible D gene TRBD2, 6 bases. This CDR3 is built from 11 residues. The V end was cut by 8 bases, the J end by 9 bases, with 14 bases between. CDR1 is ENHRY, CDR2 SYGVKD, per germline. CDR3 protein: CAIQSGSVQYF. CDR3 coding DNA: TGTGCCATCCAGAGCGGGTCTGTGCAGTACTTC.